This T cell receptor beta chain stems from a study of cytomegalovirus exposure and HLA in healthy donors. Study-wide findings and caveats: Usually a TCR sequence was rare, but some public TCRs were found in many donors. Reports credit the classifier with highly specific, highly sensitive diagnosis of cytomegalovirus status.

CDR1 and CDR2 from the germline V gene are SGHNT and YYREEE (reference sequence). Trimming took 0 bases from V and 3 from J, leaving 10 bases between them. The CDR3 covers 15 residues. Some clones are missing from TCRdb's copy, which holds only in-frame ones; the method was immunoSEQ multiplex PCR. This table holds about 330,000 clones, 87% found once. Remarks on this clone: Its antigen is undetermined.

The validation cohort, a group of more than 100 subjects, included the donors and was separate from the roughly 720-subject first cohort. This TCR came from a woman in her 30s in good health and CMV-seropositive. The chain carries TRBV5-4 and TRBJ1-5; tentatively, D is TRBD1 (5 bases). The material sequenced was PBMCs. CDR3 protein: CASSLGSGNNQPQHF. In DNA, the CDR3 is TGTGCCAGCAGCTTGGGTTCAGGGAACAATCAGCCCCAGCATTTT.